What follows is one T cell receptor beta chain and its context. Clones were sequenced by immunoSEQ multiplex PCR, and TCRdb holds only the in-frame ones, with some missing. The sample carries more than 20,000 clones, approximately 86% recorded once. These data are taken from a study of OX40 agonist ivuxolimab in advanced cancers. Losses at the gene ends were 5 bases for V and 6 bases for J; bases not matched to a gene: 9. Germline assignment: CDR1 SGHTA and CDR2 FQGTGA. This CDR3 spans 16 amino acids. The sample in question was CD4+ or CD8+ T cells sorted from blood, obtained in a trial of the OX40 agonist ivuxolimab. This clonotype was obtained from an adult with an advanced solid tumor such as melanoma, head and neck, liver or kidney cancer. V is TRBV7-3 and J is TRBJ2-1, with 11 nucleotides matching TRBD2. The chain's CDR3 is CASSPLAGGPTNEQFF. The CDR3 DNA reads as TGTGCCAGCAGCCCCTTAGCGGGAGGGCCAACCAATGAGCAGTTCTTC.